This TCR beta chain was captured by sequencing in a study of T cell responses to AZD1222 COVID-19 vaccine. TCRdb's table, derived via immunoSEQ multiplex PCR, lists solely in-frame clones and lacks some. The sample yields about 120,000 clones, 92% seen once. General study results and limits: Spike was spanned by vaccine-associated CD4 TCRs, with dominance at 160-218 and 743-854. When two AZD1222 doses had been given, Spike-specific TCR breadth and depth rose. Donors, mostly white British, included more females; clonal diversity was possibly underestimated. Within unmutated variant regions lay the reported targets of nearly half of spike-specific TCRs.

Concerning this clone: What it binds is not known.

Sample: peripheral blood, taken on day 0 of AZD1222 vaccination. This receptor was obtained from an adult in good health.

CDR3 in DNA: TGTGCCAGCAGCTTGGAGGGGGTCCAAGAGACCCAGTACTTC. It codes for CASSLEGVQETQYF. The rearrangement joins TRBV5-4 to TRBJ2-5, with D perhaps matching TRBD1 (6 bases). Trimming removed 0 bases at V and 1 base at J, with 7 bases between. The CDR3 covers 14 residues. In germline, CDR1 is SGHNT, CDR2 YYREEE (reference sequence).